These 23 T cell receptor beta chains came from one sample sequenced in a study of shared clonotypes between healthy human individuals. The data were produced by immunoSEQ multiplex PCR, yet TCRdb's version contains in-frame clones alone and is incomplete. The sample yields about 680,000 clones, about 92% seen once. Positively selected for CCR7, the CD45RO-negative cells used as naive CD8 cells excluded terminally differentiated effector memory CD45RA+ cells. The sequenced material came from naive CD8+ T cells sorted from blood. These receptors all come from a man in his thirties or forties in good health.

This clone was recorded a few times. The chain combines TRBV27 with TRBJ2-7; the match to TRBD1 covers 7 bases. This CDR3 is built from 13 residues. The germline V gene encodes CDR1 MNHEY and CDR2 SMNVEV (reference sequence). J gave up 1 base and V 9 bases, and 6 bases lay outside the gene matches. The CDR3 loop reads CASKQGVSYEQYF. The CDR3 coding sequence is TGTGCCAGTAAGCAGGGGGTATCCTACGAGCAGTACTTC.

This clone came up once. The same CDR3 can be traced to other DNA sequences in this sample. The rearrangement links TRBV27 to TRBJ2-7; D not resolved. Germline V CDR1 and CDR2: MNHEY, SMNVEV (reference sequence). Trimming took off 3 bases at V and 2 bases at J, with 8 bases between the two ends. CDR3 length: 13 residues. This CDR3 is CASSFSKAYEQYF. The CDR3 region has the DNA TGTGCCAGCAGTTTTTCGAAAGCCTACGAGCAGTACTTC.

The chain carries TRBV7-8 and TRBJ1-1, with a possible D match to TRBD1 (5 bases). Germline CDR1 and CDR2: SGHVS and FQNEAQ. V was trimmed by 0 bases and J by 7 bases, leaving 6 bases between them. The CDR3 spans 12 residues. In nucleotides, the CDR3 is TGTGCCAGCAGCTTAGCAGGGGATGAAGCTTTCTTT. Protein sequence: CASSLAGDEAFF.

This sequence joins TRBV27 and TRBJ2-1; the D is unclear. Trimming cost V 1 base and J 5 bases, with 12 bases left between them. Per the germline V gene, CDR1 is MNHEY and CDR2 is SMNVEV (reference sequence). The CDR3 length is 15 residues. The CDR3 loop is CASSLLSETHNEQFF. The CDR3 nucleotides are TGTGCCAGCAGTTTATTATCAGAAACTCACAATGAGCAGTTCTTC.

This chain's CDR3 is CASSLFSRATSATNEKLFF. The CDR3 DNA is TGTGCCAGCAGTTTATTCTCCAGGGCCACCTCTGCAACTAATGAAAAACTGTTTTTT. J is TRBJ1-4 and V is TRBV27; D might be TRBD1 (5 bases). CDR1 and CDR2 (germline): MNHEY, SMNVEV (reference sequence). V dropped 1 base and J dropped 0 bases, with 18 bases sitting between them. This CDR3 comprises 19 residues. Supplemented by reference TRBV27 and TRBJ1-4, the full variable domain reads EAQVTQNPRYLITVTGKKLTVTCSQNMNHEYMSWYRQDPGLGLRQIYYSMNVEVTDKGDVPEGYKVSRKEKRNFPLILESPSPNQTSLYFCASSLFSRATSATNEKLFFGSGTQLSVL.

The rearrangement uses TRBV19 and TRBJ2-5; 8 bases agree with TRBD1. The CDR3 contains 13 residues. Germline assignment: CDR1 LNHDA and CDR2 SQIVND (reference sequence). With 4 bases clipped from V and 6 bases from J, the junction kept 4 bases outside the gene matches. Written as DNA, the CDR3 is TGTGCCAGTAGTAGAGGACAGGGTAAGACCCAGTACTTC. Its translation: CASSRGQGKTQYF.

The chain has TRBV25-1 and TRBJ1-5; D is ambiguous. Germline lookup yields CDR1 MGHDK and CDR2 SYGVNS. The CDR3 extends over 17 amino acids. The V end was cut by 2 bases, the J end by 3 bases, with 17 bases between. DNA of the CDR3: TGTGCCAGCAGTGAACTAGGGCCCCTGGCCGCCAATCAGCCCCAGCATTTT. Encoded protein: CASSELGPLAANQPQHF.

V and J are TRBV7-9 and TRBJ2-5; weak D call: TRBD1 (5 bases). The CDR3 extends over 14 amino acids. Germline V CDR1 and CDR2: SEHNR, FQNEAQ (reference sequence). V was clipped by 5 bases and J by 2 bases, with 12 bases between them. CDR3 in DNA: TGTGCCAGCAGCCCCGGTGGGGCACAAGAGACCCAGTACTTC. Its protein product is CASSPGGAQETQYF.

The chain employs TRBV27 and TRBJ2-2; D is perhaps TRBD2 (6 bases). V was shortened by 5 bases and J by 4 bases, with 11 bases between the two germline ends. CDR1 and CDR2 from the germline V gene are MNHEY and SMNVEV (reference sequence). The CDR3 loop spans 14 amino acids. The DNA of the CDR3 is TGTGCCAGCAGTCCCGGGACTTTCACCGGGGAGCTGTTTTTT. Protein sequence: CASSPGTFTGELFF.

The chain links TRBV6-5 to TRBJ2-6; no clear D. The CDR3 runs 15 residues. The germline V and J ends were trimmed by 6 bases and 1 base, with 10 bases remaining between them. CDR1 is MNHEY, CDR2 SVGAGI, per germline. CDR3 DNA: TGTGCCAGCAGCACCCGGGTTTCTGGGGCCAACGTCCTGACTTTC. It codes for CASSTRVSGANVLTF.

The V gene is TRBV28, the J gene TRBJ2-7; the D is unclear. Germline V gene lookup returns CDR1 MDHEN and CDR2 SYDVKM. This CDR3 region has 13 residues. V lost 5 bases and J 2 bases, leaving 10 bases between the germline ends. The CDR3: CASSDPRAYEQYF. CDR3 DNA: TGTGCCAGCAGTGACCCAAGGGCCTACGAGCAGTACTTC.

This clone was counted a single time. This chain joins TRBV10-1 and TRBJ2-1; TRBD2 matches 7 bases. Germline assignment: CDR1 WNHNN and CDR2 SYGVQD (reference sequence). CDR3 length: 15 amino acids. V lost 4 bases, J lost 3 bases, and 6 bases stayed unmatched. CDR3 sequence reads: CASSAEGGVYNEQFF. The CDR3 DNA is TGCGCCAGCAGTGCCGAGGGAGGGGTCTACAATGAGCAGTTCTTC.

This chain joins TRBV29-1 and TRBJ2-5; possibly TRBD1 for D (6 bases). Germline CDR1 is SQVTM and CDR2 is ANQGSEA. Trimming left V 5 bases short and J 4 bases short, with 11 bases between. The CDR3 sequence is 12 residues long. The CDR3 loop reads CSVNRAGETQYF. The CDR3 DNA reads as TGCAGCGTTAACAGGGCAGGAGAGACCCAGTACTTC.

V gene TRBV29-1 combines with J gene TRBJ1-5; D may be TRBD1 (5 bases). CDR3 length: 12 residues. V was trimmed by 5 bases and J by 8 bases, leaving 13 bases between them. CDR1 is SQVTM and CDR2 is ANQGSEA in the germline V gene. The CDR3 nucleotides are TGCAGCGTTTTAGAGGGGTCGGAGCCCCAGCATTTT. The encoded protein is CSVLEGSEPQHF.

The V gene is TRBV27, the J gene TRBJ2-7, with D perhaps matching TRBD2 (7 bases). In germline, CDR1 is MNHEY, CDR2 SMNVEV (reference sequence). There are 15 residues in the CDR3. The V end was cut by 3 bases, the J end by 7 bases, with 19 bases between. The chain's CDR3 is CASSFSPTQGGEQYF. The CDR3 bases are TGTGCCAGCAGTTTTTCACCGACACAGGGAGGGGAGCAGTACTTC.

This rearrangement joins TRBV27 to TRBJ2-1; the match to TRBD2 covers 10 bases. Trimming removed 1 base from V and 7 bases from J; junction bases left unmatched: 7. The CDR3 extends over 16 amino acids. Germline CDR1 reads MNHEY; CDR2 reads SMNVEV (reference sequence). The DNA for the CDR3 is TGTGCCAGCAGTTTATACAGCGGGAGGGCCGGTAATGAGCAGTTCTTC. As protein: CASSLYSGRAGNEQFF.

The gene calls are TRBV7-8 and TRBJ2-2; D assignment may be TRBD1 or TRBD2 (5 bases each). The CDR3 loop spans 13 amino acids. Germline values: CDR1 SGHVS, CDR2 FQNEAQ. Trimming removed 2 bases from V and 6 bases from J, with 7 bases in between. CDR3: CASSLWGSGELFF. As DNA, the CDR3 is TGTGCCAGCAGCTTATGGGGGTCCGGGGAGCTGTTTTTT.

This clone was detected once. The J gene is TRBJ2-3, the V gene TRBV10-2; a possible D gene is TRBD2 (6 bases). Germline V gives CDR1 WSHSY, CDR2 SAAADI. V was shortened by 4 bases and J by 4 bases, with 9 bases between the two germline ends. This CDR3 is 13 amino acids long. CDR3 sequence reads: CASSGGLADTQYF. The DNA for the CDR3 is TGCGCCAGCAGTGGGGGACTGGCAGATACGCAGTATTTT.

CDR3 DNA sequence: TGTGCCACCAGCAGAGGGACAGGGATCTACGAGCAGTACTTC. Translation: CATSRGTGIYEQYF. The chain combines TRBV15 with TRBJ2-7, with 8 bases identical to TRBD1. CDR3 size: 14 residues. CDR1 LNHNV and CDR2 YYDKDF come from the germline V gene (reference sequence). V dropped 1 base and J dropped 3; count of bases not matched to a gene: 2.

This chain uses TRBV2 with TRBJ1-5, with TRBD1 matching over 8 bases. This CDR3 spans 14 amino acids. CDR1 and CDR2 (germline): SNHLY, FYNNEI. V gave up 8 bases and J gave up 2 bases; unmatched junction bases: 5. CDR3 in amino acids: CASADRGGNQPQHF. DNA of the CDR3: TGTGCCAGCGCCGACAGGGGCGGCAATCAGCCCCAGCATTTT.

This chain uses TRBV6-5 with TRBJ2-7; 10 bases agree with TRBD2. The V gene's germline CDR1 is MNHEY and CDR2 SVGAGI. Trimming cost V 2 bases and J 6 bases; bases outside gene matches: 7. The CDR3 has 15 residues. The CDR3 spells CASSYPSGRGLEQYF. In nucleotides, the CDR3 is TGTGCCAGCAGTTACCCCAGCGGGAGGGGTCTCGAGCAGTACTTC.

This chain connects TRBV14 to TRBJ2-7; TRBD2 matches at 11 bases. V shed 1 base and J 1 base; nucleotides not matched to a gene: 6. Germline assignment: CDR1 SGHDN and CDR2 FVKESK. The length of the CDR3 is 17 residues. The CDR3 loop reads CASSQVPSGRLSYEQYF. The CDR3 DNA follows: TGTGCCAGCAGCCAAGTACCTAGCGGGAGGCTTTCCTACGAGCAGTACTTC.

The rearrangement uses TRBV30 and TRBJ2-1; TRBD1 might be the D (6 bases). V shed 6 bases and J shed 2 bases, with 8 bases lying between them. Germline loops: CDR1 GTSNPN, CDR2 SVGIG (reference sequence). The CDR3 is made up of 12 amino acids. CDR3 in amino acids: CACRGPYNEQFF. CDR3 DNA sequence: TGTGCCTGCAGGGGCCCCTACAATGAGCAGTTCTTC.